These T cell receptor beta chains were read from a single sample in a study of T cell responses to AZD1222 COVID-19 vaccine. Only in-frame clones appear in the TCRdb table, and some are missing; sequencing was by immunoSEQ multiplex PCR. The profile shows around 58,000 clones, about 86% of them singletons. The sample was peripheral blood, taken on day 0 of AZD1222 vaccination. Source of these receptors: an adult in good health. The CDR3 runs from the conserved cysteine through the conserved F or W. A D gene is named only where the DNA matches it firmly. Size tells how often a clone was seen (once, few, many) or the class of an expanded clone, and some rows leave it out.

TRBV7-2	TRBJ2-7	TRBD2	once	CASSLWLAGGGEQYF	TGTGCCAGCAGCTTATGGTTAGCGGGGGGAGGTGAGCAGTACTTC
TRBV5-4	TRBJ1-4	-	-	CASSLGASNEKLFF	TGTGCCAGCAGCTTGGGGGCCTCTAATGAAAAACTGTTTTTT
TRBV9	TRBJ2-7	-	-	CASSAGTRAYEQYF	TGTGCCAGCAGCGCTGGGACTCGCGCCTACGAGCAGTACTTC
TRBV11-2	TRBJ1-6	-	-	CASSLARGSPLHF	TGTGCCAGCAGCTTAGCCAGGGGTTCACCCCTCCACTTT
TRBV6-6	TRBJ2-7	-	-	CATFPWPSSYEQYF	TGTGCCACTTTCCCCTGGCCGAGCTCCTACGAGCAGTACTTC
TRBV19	TRBJ2-7	TRBD1	-	CASSTGASSYEQYF	TGTGCCAGTTCCACAGGGGCTAGCTCCTACGAGCAGTACTTC
TRBV7-6	TRBJ1-3	-	-	CASSSLSSGNTIYF	TGTGCCAGCAGCTCCTTAAGCTCTGGAAACACCATATATTTT
TRBV5-1	TRBJ1-6	-	-	CASSLGEAGSPLHF	TGCGCCAGCAGCTTGGGGGAGGCAGGGTCACCCCTCCACTTT
TRBV24-1	TRBJ1-5	TRBD1	-	CATSDRGNQPQHF	TGTGCCACCTCTGACAGGGGCAATCAGCCCCAGCATTTT
TRBV4-1	TRBJ2-7	-	once	CASSHLGQYYEQYF	TGCGCCAGCAGCCACCTTGGACAGTACTACGAGCAGTACTTC
TRBV24-1	TRBJ1-5	-	-	CATSDFGKYNQPQHF	TGTGCCACCAGTGATTTTGGAAAGTACAATCAGCCCCAGCATTTT
TRBV20-1	TRBJ2-3	-	-	CSAGNTQYF	TGCAGTGCCGGGAATACGCAGTATTTT
TRBV28	TRBJ1-5	-	few	CASMKGPSNQPQHF	TGTGCCAGTATGAAGGGGCCTAGCAATCAGCCCCAGCATTTT
TRBV23-1	TRBJ2-3	TRBD1	-	CASSQSPQGAQGTDTQYF	TGCGCCAGCAGTCAATCCCCCCAGGGGGCTCAGGGCACAGATACGCAGTATTTT
TRBV4-3	TRBJ1-2	-	few	CASSPRQGRTNYGYTF	TGCGCCAGCAGCCCCCGCCAGGGAAGGACTAACTATGGCTACACCTTC
TRBV7-2	TRBJ2-7	TRBD2	-	CASSLERGGPSGSYEQYF	TGTGCCAGCAGCTTGGAGCGGGGGGGCCCTTCAGGCTCCTACGAGCAGTACTTC
TRBV20-1	TRBJ1-1	-	-	CSALDGEAFF	TGCAGTGCCCTTGACGGTGAAGCTTTCTTT
TRBV18	TRBJ1-4	-	-	CASSPLGLNEKLFF	TGTGCCAGCTCACCACTGGGCCTTAATGAAAAACTGTTTTTT
TRBV29-1	TRBJ1-2	-	-	CSVELAGWGSYTF	TGCAGCGTTGAACTAGCGGGGTGGGGAAGCTACACCTTC
TRBV27	TRBJ2-2	-	-	CASSPGTPNTGELFF	TGTGCCAGCAGCCCCGGGACACCGAACACCGGGGAGCTGTTTTTT
TRBV18	TRBJ1-5	-	-	CASSPGGQSNQPQHF	TGTGCCAGCTCACCAGGAGGGCAGAGCAATCAGCCCCAGCATTTT
TRBV11-2	TRBJ2-1	-	-	CASSSPSDEQFF	TGTGCCAGCAGCAGCCCGAGCGATGAGCAGTTCTTC
TRBV5-8	TRBJ1-3	TRBD1	-	CASSLSGTGRDTIYF	TGTGCCAGCAGCTTGTCCGGGACAGGGCGGGACACCATATATTTT
TRBV9	TRBJ1-2	-	-	CASSVAHSGGYTF	TGTGCCAGCAGCGTAGCTCACTCTGGTGGCTACACCTTC
TRBV18	TRBJ2-7	-	-	CASSPGGGGAYEQYF	TGTGCCAGCTCCCCTGGCGGTGGGGGAGCCTACGAGCAGTACTTC
TRBV6-5	TRBJ2-5	TRBD1	once	CASSRDRETQYF	TGTGCCAGCAGCCGGGACAGGGAGACCCAGTACTTC
TRBV4-3	TRBJ2-2	-	-	CASSQHRAGELFF	TGCGCCAGCAGCCAACACAGGGCCGGGGAGCTGTTTTTT
TRBV25-1	TRBJ1-1	-	-	CASSEWGRGRNTEAFF	TGTGCCAGCAGTGAATGGGGGAGGGGCCGGAACACTGAAGCTTTCTTT
TRBV9	TRBJ2-7	TRBD2	-	CASSPRPGLGIYEQYF	TGTGCCAGCAGCCCAAGGCCGGGACTAGGGATCTACGAGCAGTACTTC
TRBV6-5	TRBJ2-7	-	-	CASSPKVEGGDEQYF	TGTGCCAGCAGCCCCAAGGTTGAAGGGGGGGACGAGCAGTACTTC
TRBV6-6	TRBJ1-2	-	few	CASSTSNYGYTF	TGTGCCAGCAGTACTAGTAACTATGGCTACACCTTC
TRBV3-1/TRBV3-2	TRBJ2-1	TRBD1	-	CASSQVDRALYNEQFF	TGTGCCAGCAGCCAAGTAGACAGGGCACTATACAATGAGCAGTTCTTC
TRBV1	TRBJ2-7	-	-	CTSSATAPKQYF	TGCACCAGCAGTGCGACAGCCCCGAAGCAGTACTTC
TRBV9	TRBJ2-3	TRBD2	-	CASSVGVLAGPTDTQYF	TGTGCCAGCAGCGTAGGAGTCCTAGCGGGCCCCACAGATACGCAGTATTTT
TRBV5-6	TRBJ2-6	-	-	CASSLKQDTGANVLTF	TGTGCCAGCAGCTTGAAGCAGGATACTGGGGCCAACGTCCTGACTTTC
TRBV3-1/TRBV3-2	TRBJ1-5	-	medium-sized	CASSQDWIGGNSNQPQHF	TGTGCCAGCAGCCAAGATTGGATCGGGGGCAATAGCAATCAGCCCCAGCATTTT
TRBV2	TRBJ2-7	-	-	CASSEMGYEQYF	TGTGCCAGCAGTGAAATGGGTTACGAGCAGTACTTC
TRBV10-2	TRBJ1-1	-	-	CASSRDLGGTEAFF	TGCGCCAGCAGCAGGGACCTGGGGGGGACTGAAGCTTTCTTT
TRBV6-5	TRBJ1-4	-	-	CASSPRGQGREKLFF	TGTGCCAGCAGTCCCCGGGGGCAGGGTAGAGAAAAACTGTTTTTT
TRBV9	TRBJ1-3	TRBD1	-	CASSPKIQGALGNTIYF	TGTGCCAGCAGCCCGAAAATACAGGGGGCGCTAGGAAACACCATATATTTT
TRBV6-5	TRBJ1-5	-	-	CASSDRVGAGQPQHF	TGTGCCAGCAGCGATAGGGTGGGGGCAGGCCAGCCCCAGCATTTT
TRBV7-2	TRBJ2-3	-	-	CASSLLLATDTQYF	TGTGCCAGCAGCTTACTACTCGCCACAGATACGCAGTATTTT
TRBV3-1/TRBV3-2	TRBJ2-7	-	-	CASSFQEGDEQYF	TGTGCCAGCAGCTTCCAGGAGGGGGACGAGCAGTACTTC
TRBV10-2	TRBJ2-7	TRBD2	-	CASRRGSGGNQKREQYF	TGCGCCAGCCGGAGGGGTAGCGGGGGAAATCAGAAACGGGAGCAGTACTTC
TRBV6-5	TRBJ1-2	TRBD1	-	CASSRRQGAVGYTF	TGTGCCAGCAGTCGCCGACAGGGGGCAGTTGGCTACACCTTC
TRBV4-3	TRBJ2-2	-	-	CASSLQGLNTGELFF	TGCGCCAGCAGCCTACAGGGATTGAACACCGGGGAGCTGTTTTTT
TRBV24-1	TRBJ2-1	TRBD2	-	CATSGPSGRSSYNEQFF	TGTGCCACCAGTGGTCCTAGCGGGAGAAGCTCCTACAATGAGCAGTTCTTC
TRBV9	TRBJ2-7	-	-	CASSYSSGAGYEQYF	TGTGCCAGCAGTTACTCGAGCGGCGCCGGGTACGAGCAGTACTTC
TRBV27	TRBJ1-5	TRBD1	-	CASRLGQDSNQPQHF	TGTGCCAGCAGGCTGGGACAGGATAGCAATCAGCCCCAGCATTTT
TRBV6-4	TRBJ1-5	-	once	CASSGQRDTSNQPQHF	TGTGCCAGTAGTGGGCAGCGGGACACTAGCAATCAGCCCCAGCATTTT
TRBV6-6	TRBJ1-2	TRBD1	-	CASSQKGAPYGYTF	TGTGCCAGCAGCCAGAAGGGGGCTCCTTATGGCTACACCTTC